This T cell receptor (beta chain) comes out of a study of cytomegalovirus exposure and HLA in healthy donors. The study ran its PCR with 60 Vbeta and 13 Jbeta primers. Profiled with immunoSEQ multiplex PCR; TCRdb holds only in-frame clones, not every one. The table shows approximately 170,000 clones, with approximately 81% occurring only once. Trimming cost V 3 bases and J 8 bases, with 13 bases left between them. Germline CDR1 is MDHEN and CDR2 is SYDVKM. CDR3 length: 13 amino acids. What was sequenced was PBMCs. The chain couples TRBV28 to TRBJ1-2; D ambiguous. This receptor was obtained from a male donor in good health and CMV-seronegative. The CDR3 bases are TGTGCCAGCAGTTTCTCCGGGATTGACGGCTACACCTTC. Residues: CASSFSGIDGYTF.